The source of this T cell receptor beta chain is a study of CD8+ T cells in alopecia areata. CD4+ and CD8+ T cells were sorted from PBMCs. cDNA serving as the sequencing template came from extracted, reverse transcribed RNA. The method was immunoSEQ multiplex PCR; TCRdb's version includes in-frame clones alone and lacks a portion of them. The sample carries approximately 34,000 clones, around 59% recorded once. Notes on this clone: The antigen remains undetermined.

Study outcomes and limitations: Normal skin's resident alphabeta T cells are sequenced alongside lesional scalp T cells. Normal scalp showed lower clonality than lesional scalp, especially alopecia totalis/universalis. Clarity of TCR sharing across patients fell short of that in mice, possibly HLA-related.

The receptor was isolated from a human donor with alopecia areata. The sample comprised NKG2D-high CD8+ T cells sorted from blood.

In nucleotides, the CDR3 is TGCGCCAGCAGCCTTAAGGAGGGAGGAAACAATCAGCCCCAGCATTTT. Amino acids: CASSLKEGGNNQPQHF. The chain uses TRBV4-1 and TRBJ1-5; D gene unclear. The CDR3 length is 16 residues. Germline loops: CDR1 MGHRA, CDR2 YSYEKL. Trimming took 4 bases from V and 3 from J, leaving 16 bases between them.